The rows below give T cell receptor beta chains drawn from one sample of a study of blood T cell repertoires in COVID-19. The assay was immunoSEQ multiplex PCR, and TCRdb's table has in-frame clones only and misses some. The table records about 250,000 clones, over 75% of them present only once. Sample: PBMCs or T cells enriched from blood (not recorded which). The receptors stem from a woman in her late teens or twenties who had recovered from COVID-19. Both conserved end residues are part of each CDR3. Fields, in order: CDR3 protein, CDR3 DNA, D gene, J gene, V gene, clone size. D genes are given only for firm matches. Size values are once, few and many counts, or a class for expanded clones, and some rows have none.

CASSPGSDRAISGYTF TGTGCCAGCAGCCCCGGCAGCGACAGGGCTATAAGTGGCTACACCTTC TRBD1 TRBJ1-2 TRBV7-8 .
CATWDRGYEQYF TGTGCCACCTGGGACAGGGGGTACGAGCAGTACTTC TRBD1 TRBJ2-7 TRBV2 .
CASSLRLAGGQETQYF TGCGCCAGCAGCCTGCGACTAGCGGGGGGCCAAGAGACCCAGTACTTC TRBD2 TRBJ2-5 TRBV5-1 .
CASSPRTSGGPNYNEQFF TGTGCCAGCAGTCCTCGGACTAGCGGGGGACCAAACTACAATGAGCAGTTCTTC TRBD2 TRBJ2-1 TRBV2 .
CSVDEDYGYTF TGCAGCGTTGATGAGGACTATGGCTACACCTTC . TRBJ1-2 TRBV29-1 .
CARKEARGEQYF TGCGCCAGAAAAGAGGCGCGCGGCGAGCAGTACTTC . TRBJ2-7 TRBV10-1 .
CASSDRGTKRMFF TGTGCCAGCAGTGACAGGGGCACTAAGAGGATGTTTTTT . TRBJ1-4 TRBV6-1 .
CASSPEWDYYTDTQYF TGTGCCAGCAGCCCCGAATGGGACTACTACACAGATACGCAGTATTTT TRBD2 TRBJ2-3 TRBV9 .
CASSQDPENSPLHF TGTGCCAGCAGCCAAGACCCGGAGAATTCACCCCTCCACTTT . TRBJ1-6 TRBV4-2 few
CASSWIQGRTGELFF TGTGCCAGCAGTTGGATACAGGGACGCACCGGGGAGCTGTTTTTT . TRBJ2-2 TRBV28 many
CASSLYDRDSGGYTF TGCGCCAGCAGCTTGTATGACAGGGATTCAGGAGGCTACACCTTC TRBD1 TRBJ1-2 TRBV5-1 .
CASSAHEGNSPLHF TGTGCCAGCAGCGCACACGAGGGTAATTCACCCCTCCACTTT . TRBJ1-6 TRBV9 .
CASSWGRINQPQHF TGTGCCAGTAGTTGGGGCAGGATCAATCAGCCCCAGCATTTT . TRBJ1-5 TRBV19 .
CASSLKTGPSGANVLTF TGTGCCAGCAGCTTGAAAACAGGCCCCTCTGGGGCCAACGTCCTGACTTTC . TRBJ2-6 TRBV5-6 .
CASRQGGTEAFF TGCGCCAGCCGACAGGGTGGCACTGAAGCTTTCTTT TRBD1 TRBJ1-1 TRBV5-1 .
CASSQEGTRVSYGYTF TGCGCCAGCAGCCAAGAAGGGACACGAGTGAGCTATGGCTACACCTTC . TRBJ1-2 TRBV4-1 .
CASSPLAQGYEQYF TGTGCCAGCTCACCACTTGCACAGGGATACGAGCAGTACTTC . TRBJ2-7 TRBV18 once
CASSQESQLAGAAEQYF TGCGCCAGCAGCCAAGAATCCCAGCTAGCGGGGGCGGCAGAGCAGTACTTC TRBD2 TRBJ2-7 TRBV4-1 .
CASSLSGTYEQYF TGTGCCAGCAGTTTAAGTGGCACCTACGAGCAGTACTTC . TRBJ2-7 TRBV12-3/TRBV12-4 .
CAHESGDTEAFF TGCGCCCATGAGTCAGGGGACACTGAAGCTTTCTTT . TRBJ1-1 TRBV10-1 .
CASMLAGNTGELFF TGCGCCAGCATGCTAGCGGGTAACACCGGGGAGCTGTTTTTT TRBD2 TRBJ2-2 TRBV5-1 .
CASSPTVRGVQETQYF TGTGCCAGCAGCCCGACGGTCAGGGGGGTACAAGAGACCCAGTACTTC . TRBJ2-5 TRBV5-6 .
CASKGVAKNIQYF TGTGCCAGCAAGGGGGTCGCCAAAAACATTCAGTACTTC . TRBJ2-4 TRBV12-3/TRBV12-4 .
CASSSGQAKHGKLFF TGTGCCAGTAGTTCAGGACAGGCGAAGCATGGAAAACTGTTTTTT TRBD1 TRBJ1-4 TRBV19 .
CASSPFWSGGAGDTQYF TGTGCCAGCAGCCCCTTTTGGAGCGGGGGGGCAGGGGATACGCAGTATTTT TRBD2 TRBJ2-3 TRBV3-1/TRBV3-2 .
CSGTGGIDTQYF TGCAGCGGGACAGGGGGCATAGATACGCAGTATTTT TRBD1 TRBJ2-3 TRBV29-1 .
CASSPSARADNNSPLHF TGCGCCAGCAGCCCCTCGGCCAGGGCCGATAATAATTCACCCCTCCACTTT . TRBJ1-6 TRBV4-1 .
CASSYGDNNQPQHF TGCGCCAGCAGCTATGGGGACAACAATCAGCCCCAGCATTTT . TRBJ1-5 TRBV5-1 .
CASTPDRANEKLFF TGTGCCAGCACCCCGGACAGGGCTAATGAAAAACTGTTTTTT TRBD1 TRBJ1-4 TRBV2 once
CASRKSRDQETQYF TGTGCCAGCAGGAAAAGCCGGGATCAAGAGACCCAGTACTTC . TRBJ2-5 TRBV7-3 once
CASSSWEGGSGQPQHF TGTGCCAGCAGCTCCTGGGAAGGAGGGTCCGGGCAGCCCCAGCATTTT . TRBJ1-5 TRBV27 .
CASSLAMASGGLADTQYF TGCGCCAGCAGCTTGGCCATGGCCAGCGGGGGTCTGGCAGATACGCAGTATTTT TRBD2 TRBJ2-3 TRBV5-1 .
CAKTEKGGDGYTF TGTGCCAAGACAGAAAAAGGGGGCGATGGCTACACCTTC TRBD1 TRBJ1-2 TRBV7-9 .
CASSQDRGRLKTEAFF TGTGCCAGCAGCCAAGACAGGGGGAGGCTGAAAACTGAAGCTTTCTTT TRBD1 TRBJ1-1 TRBV3-1/TRBV3-2 .
CASSQATAPTDTQYF TGTGCCAGCAGCCAAGCCACTGCACCCACAGATACGCAGTATTTT . TRBJ2-3 TRBV3-1/TRBV3-2 .
CASSELRPSPETQYF TGTGCCAGCAGTGAACTGCGACCTAGCCCGGAGACCCAGTACTTC . TRBJ2-5 TRBV2 .
CASSLGRGYTEAFF TGTGCCAGCAGCTTGGGGCGGGGGTACACTGAAGCTTTCTTT . TRBJ1-1 TRBV5-5 .